The rows below give T cell receptor beta chains drawn from one sample of a study of cytomegalovirus exposure and HLA in healthy donors. Profiling relied on immunoSEQ multiplex PCR, and the TCRdb table lists in-frame clones only, not all of them. The top ten hold 11% of the sample, which has more than 65,000 clones, roughly 71% seen once. The specimen was PBMCs. The receptors derive from a woman aged 60-70 years in good health and CMV-seropositive. Both conserved end residues are part of each CDR3.

CDR3: CATRGDSSTDTQYF
V: TRBV10-3
J: TRBJ2-3

CDR3: CASSRGSGGADTQYF
V: TRBV7-2
J: TRBJ2-3

CDR3: CASSVDATVSSGNTIYF
V: TRBV9
J: TRBJ1-3

CDR3: CASSEALPLAGGTQYF
V: TRBV2
J: TRBJ2-5

CDR3: CASSTSAVNTEAFF
V: TRBV9
J: TRBJ1-1

CDR3: CASSQEDGQNQPQHF
V: TRBV4-1
J: TRBJ1-5

CDR3: CASSLADRENQPQHF
V: TRBV7-9
J: TRBJ1-5

CDR3: CASSEVGQTYEQYF
V: TRBV6-1
J: TRBJ2-7

CDR3: CASSLGRGPNQPQHF
V: TRBV7-8
J: TRBJ1-5

CDR3: CAWSVQEAYEQYF
V: TRBV30
J: TRBJ2-7

CDR3: CASSLGTDFSTEAFF
V: TRBV5-4
J: TRBJ1-1

CDR3: CASGRGDRGGYTF
V: TRBV7-8
J: TRBJ1-2

CDR3: CASSLVAARSLAKNIQYF
V: TRBV11-2
J: TRBJ2-4

CDR3: CSLRDSVTYEQYF
V: TRBV29-1
J: TRBJ2-7

CDR3: CAKVRGIGRASYNSPLHF
V: TRBV10-1
J: TRBJ1-6

CDR3: CASSSDNEQFF
V: TRBV6-5
J: TRBJ2-1

CDR3: CASSLSGSVDEQYF
V: TRBV4-2
J: TRBJ2-7

CDR3: CASSLTGSAGEQYF
V: TRBV7-7
J: TRBJ2-7

CDR3: CASSQGWPGNTIYF
V: TRBV4-1
J: TRBJ1-3

CDR3: CASSSVGVISNQPQHF
V: TRBV7-9
J: TRBJ1-5

CDR3: CAWSRPGLAGNEQFF
V: TRBV30
J: TRBJ2-1

CDR3: CASSPSSYEQYF
V: TRBV18
J: TRBJ2-7

CDR3: CASSFLAGGRGEQFF
V: TRBV5-1
J: TRBJ2-1

CDR3: CASSQGQGNYGYTF
V: TRBV14
J: TRBJ1-2

CDR3: CASSEPPTGWNTEAFF
V: TRBV9
J: TRBJ1-1

CDR3: CAWGSGLYEQYF
V: TRBV30
J: TRBJ2-7

CDR3: CASSLSGEQPQHF
V: TRBV27
J: TRBJ1-5